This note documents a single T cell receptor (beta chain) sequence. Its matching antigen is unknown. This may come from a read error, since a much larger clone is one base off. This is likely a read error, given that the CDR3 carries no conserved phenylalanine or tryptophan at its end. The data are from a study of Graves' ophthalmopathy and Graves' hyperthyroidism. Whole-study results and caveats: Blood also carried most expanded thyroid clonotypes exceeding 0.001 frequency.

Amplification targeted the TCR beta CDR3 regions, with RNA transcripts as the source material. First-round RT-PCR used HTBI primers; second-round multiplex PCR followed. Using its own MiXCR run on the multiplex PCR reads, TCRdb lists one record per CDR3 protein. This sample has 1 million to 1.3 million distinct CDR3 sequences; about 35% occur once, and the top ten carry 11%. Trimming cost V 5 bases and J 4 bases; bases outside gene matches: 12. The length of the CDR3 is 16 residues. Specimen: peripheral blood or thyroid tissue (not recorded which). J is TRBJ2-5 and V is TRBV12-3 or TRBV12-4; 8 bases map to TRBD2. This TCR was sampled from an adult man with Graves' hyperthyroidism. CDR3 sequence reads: CASSPTTREASETQYI. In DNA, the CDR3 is TGTGCCAGCAGTCCCACGACGCGGGAGGCTTCAGAGACCCAGTACATC.